Shown below are 28 T cell receptor beta chains from a single sample sequenced in a study of cytomegalovirus exposure and HLA in healthy donors. Amplification used 60 Vbeta primers and 13 Jbeta primers. Profiling relied on immunoSEQ multiplex PCR, and the TCRdb table lists in-frame clones only, not all of them. This table holds around 64,000 clones, just over 85% found once. The sequencing sample was made of PBMCs. The source is a woman aged 30 to 39 in good health and CMV-seronegative.

The chain combines TRBV29-1 with TRBJ1-1; TRBD1 might be the D (5 bases). Between the trimmed V and J ends, which lost 3 bases and 5 bases, there was a span of 10 bases. The CDR3 sequence is 12 residues long. Germline V gene lookup returns CDR1 SQVTM and CDR2 ANQGSEA. The chain's CDR3 is CSVEQGGTEAFF. The CDR3 region has the DNA TGCAGCGTTGAGCAGGGTGGGACTGAAGCTTTCTTT.

The chain is built from TRBV2 and TRBJ2-2, with D possibly TRBD2 on 5 matching bases. V lost 3 bases, J lost 3 bases, and 14 bases lay in between. The CDR3 is 16 residues long. CDR1 is SNHLY, CDR2 FYNNEI, per germline. CDR3 sequence: CASSDIGVAYTGELFF. The CDR3 DNA reads as TGTGCCAGCAGTGATATCGGGGTAGCGTACACCGGGGAGCTGTTTTTT.

The chain is built from TRBV30 and TRBJ2-3; 10 bases are a match to TRBD2. V was pared by 2 bases and J by 4 bases, with 9 bases of the junction left unmatched. Germline values: CDR1 GTSNPN, CDR2 SVGIG (reference sequence). The CDR3 totals 16 residues. The CDR3 DNA reads as TGTGCCTGGAGTTTTGGTCTAGCGGGAGTTCCAGATACGCAGTATTTT. Translating gives CAWSFGLAGVPDTQYF.

The V and J genes are TRBV7-3 and TRBJ2-1, with TRBD2 identical over 8 bases. The CDR3 runs to 15 residues. The junction had 9 bases not matched to a gene; V was cut back by 3 bases and J by 8 bases. Looked up from germline, CDR1 is SGHTA and CDR2 is FQGTGA. The CDR3 DNA follows: TGTGCCAGCAGCTTGGGTAGCGGGATTCTGGATGAGCAGTTCTTC. Amino acid sequence: CASSLGSGILDEQFF. The whole variable domain, filled in from reference TRBV7-3 and TRBJ2-1, reads GAGVSQTPSNKVTEKGKYVELRCDPISGHTALYWYRQSLGQGPEFLIYFQGTGAADDSGLPNDRFFAVRPEGSVSTLKIQRTERGDSAVYLCASSLGSGILDEQFFGPGTRLTVL.

The rearrangement links TRBV14 to TRBJ1-2, with no clear D. Germline V gene sequence: CDR1 SGHDN, CDR2 FVKESK. The V gene lost 2 bases and the J gene lost 5 bases, with 9 bases spanning the gap. The CDR3 is 13 amino acids. The CDR3, as DNA: TGTGCCAGCAGCCAACCGGGGAGGTATGGCTACACCTTC. This codes for CASSQPGRYGYTF.

The chain employs TRBV14 and TRBJ2-1; 7 nucleotides match TRBD2. Germline V gene sequence: CDR1 SGHDN, CDR2 FVKESK. Unmatched junction bases numbered 10, after V lost 4 bases and J lost 7 bases. This CDR3 is 15 amino acids long. The CDR3 reads CASSPTTSSWNEQFF. In DNA, the CDR3 is TGTGCCAGCAGCCCGACGACTAGCTCATGGAATGAGCAGTTCTTC.

In this sample, this clone turned up once. V usage is TRBV5-4 and J usage is TRBJ2-2; 12 bases agree with TRBD2. Unmatched junction bases numbered 3, after V lost 4 bases and J lost 5 bases. Germline V gene lookup returns CDR1 SGHNT and CDR2 YYREEE (reference sequence). The CDR3 covers 15 residues. The CDR3 loop reads CASSPGTSGTGELFF. DNA for the CDR3: TGTGCCAGCAGCCCAGGGACTAGCGGGACCGGGGAGCTGTTTTTT.

Worth noting for this clone: An end of the junction differs from the germline gene, which may be a read error. This rearrangement joins TRBV7-9 to TRBJ1-1; unclear D gene. The CDR3 runs 12 residues. Germline loops: CDR1 SEHNR, CDR2 FQNEAQ (reference sequence). This CDR3 reads CSSSLELGRAFF. The DNA for the CDR3 is TGTTCCAGCAGCTTAGAGCTAGGGAGAGCTTTCTTT.

The chain is built from TRBV6-5 and TRBJ1-4, with D possibly TRBD1 on 5 matching bases. The length of the CDR3 is 15 residues. Germline V gene lookup returns CDR1 MNHEY and CDR2 SVGAGI. Trimming stripped 7 bases from V and 3 bases from J, with 15 bases between. The CDR3 sequence: CASTRSGGANEKLFF. Written as DNA, the CDR3 is TGTGCCAGCACCCGAAGCGGGGGTGCTAATGAAAAACTGTTTTTT.

The rearrangement uses TRBV10-3 and TRBJ2-1, with 9 bases matching TRBD2. The CDR3 is made up of 15 amino acids. CDR1 and CDR2 from the germline V gene are ENHRY and SYGVKD. Trimming cost V 2 bases and J 5 bases; bases outside gene matches: 4. The CDR3 DNA is TGTGCCATCAGTGAGGACCTAGCGGGAAACAATGAGCAGTTCTTC. This encodes CAISEDLAGNNEQFF.

This rearrangement joins TRBV19 to TRBJ2-7; TRBD2 is a possible D gene (6 bases). The CDR3 loop spans 14 amino acids. Germline V gene lookup returns CDR1 LNHDA and CDR2 SQIVND (reference sequence). V lost 5 bases, J lost 2 bases, and 13 bases lay in between. The CDR3 nucleotides read TGTGCCAGTAGTGGAGGGTCGGGTCCCTACGAGCAGTACTTC. Amino acid sequence: CASSGGSGPYEQYF.

The chain employs TRBV6-4 and TRBJ2-2, with TRBD2 matching over 11 bases. This CDR3 contains 16 residues. Germline V gene sequence: CDR1 MRHNA, CDR2 SNTAGT. After removal of 4 bases from V and 5 bases from J, the junction contained 6 bases not matched to a gene. The CDR3 sequence is CASSGALAGDTGELFF. The CDR3 DNA sequence: TGTGCCAGCAGTGGGGCACTAGCGGGAGATACCGGGGAGCTGTTTTTT.

J is TRBJ1-1 and V is TRBV7-8; TRBD1 matches at 9 bases. J was trimmed by 4 bases and V by 1 base; bases with no gene match: 4. CDR1 SGHVS and CDR2 FQNEAQ come from the germline V gene. The CDR3 has 15 residues. CDR3 DNA sequence: TGTGCCAGCAGCTTAGAAAGGGACAGGGCCACTGAAGCTTTCTTT. Translating it yields CASSLERDRATEAFF.

This clone is a singleton in its sample. J is TRBJ1-5 and V is TRBV27; perhaps TRBD1 as D (5 bases). CDR1 and CDR2 (germline): MNHEY, SMNVEV (reference sequence). This CDR3 region has 14 residues. The ends were cut back, 3 bases at V and 6 bases at J, with 12 bases in the middle. The CDR3 protein is CASSFGGGAQPQHF. Written as DNA, the CDR3 is TGTGCCAGCAGTTTTGGAGGCGGGGCTCAGCCCCAGCATTTT.

About this clone itself: The sample holds other DNA sequences that translate to the same CDR3. The CDR3 here is CASSPRGETQYF. In nucleotides, the CDR3 is TGTGCCAGCTCACCCCGGGGAGAGACCCAGTACTTC. V gene TRBV18 combines with J gene TRBJ2-5; tentative D call: TRBD2 (5 bases). Germline loops: CDR1 KGHSH, CDR2 LQKENI. There are 12 residues in the CDR3. Trimming took off 3 bases at V and 4 bases at J, with 6 bases between the two ends. The variable domain in full, with the rest retrieved from reference TRBV18 and TRBJ2-5, is NAGVMQNPRHLVRRRGQEARLRCSPMKGHSHVYWYRQLPEEGLKFMVYLQKENIIDESGMPKERFSAEFPKEGPSILRIQQVVRGDSAAYFCASSPRGETQYFGPGTRLLVL.

The chain joins TRBV4-1 to TRBJ2-1; 12 bases agree with TRBD2. V was pared by 1 base and J by 5 bases, with 3 bases of the junction left unmatched. This CDR3 contains 16 residues. CDR1 and CDR2 (germline): MGHRA, YSYEKL. This CDR3 reads CASSQAGLAGNNEQFF. In nucleotides, the CDR3 is TGCGCCAGCAGCCAAGCCGGACTAGCGGGGAACAATGAGCAGTTCTTC.

This clone was seen once. The V and J genes are TRBV7-3 and TRBJ1-5; a possible D gene is TRBD1 (6 bases). The CDR3 runs to 16 residues. Germline V gene sequence: CDR1 SGHTA, CDR2 FQGTGA. V lost 3 bases and J lost 5, with 17 bases in between. The CDR3 nucleotides read TGTGCCAGCAGCTTCAAGGCGGGGGCGCCACATCAGCCCCAGCATTTT. Its protein is CASSFKAGAPHQPQHF.

The chain carries TRBV6-1 and TRBJ2-2, with 7 nucleotides matching TRBD1. The ends lost 5 bases at V and 0 bases at J; junction bases unmatched: 3. The germline V gene has CDR1 MNHNS and CDR2 SASEGT. CDR3 size: 15 residues. CDR3 protein: CASSPGTANTGELFF. The CDR3, as DNA: TGTGCCAGCAGTCCGGGGACAGCGAACACCGGGGAGCTGTTTTTT.

This clone was recorded a few times. The chain is built from TRBV6-4 and TRBJ1-2; D remains ambiguous. The V gene lost 8 bases and the J gene lost 8 bases, with 21 bases spanning the gap. Germline V CDR1 and CDR2: MRHNA, SNTAGT. There are 14 residues in the CDR3. CDR3 in amino acids: CASSPSEGAEGYTF. DNA for the CDR3: TGTGCCAGCTCCCCTTCGGAGGGCGCAGAGGGCTACACCTTC.

This clone was seen only a few times. The J gene is TRBJ2-3, the V gene TRBV19; weak D call: TRBD1 (5 bases). The CDR3 contains 12 residues. Per germline, CDR1 LNHDA and CDR2 SQIVND (reference sequence). The V end lost 9 bases, the J end lost 4 bases, and 11 bases lay between the germline ends. The CDR3 DNA is TGTGCCAGCGAATCAGGGTCAGATACGCAGTATTTT. It encodes CASESGSDTQYF.

The rearrangement joins TRBV5-1 to TRBJ2-1, with TRBD1 matching 9 bases. This CDR3 has 15 residues. CDR1 is SGHRS and CDR2 is YFSETQ in the germline V gene. The junction had 6 bases not matched to a gene; V was cut back by 3 bases and J by 5 bases. The CDR3 coding sequence is TGCGCCAGCAGCTCCTCGGGACAGGGAAACAATGAGCAGTTCTTC. Its protein product is CASSSSGQGNNEQFF. Full variable domain (outside the CDR3, taken from reference TRBV5-1 and TRBJ2-1): KAGVTQTPRYLIKTRGQQVTLSCSPISGHRSVSWYQQTPGQGLQFLFEYFSETQRNKGNFPGRFSGRQFSNSRSEMNVSTLELGDSALYLCASSSSGQGNNEQFFGPGTRLTVL.

The chain employs TRBV18 and TRBJ2-7, with 14 bases aligning to TRBD2. CDR1 is KGHSH and CDR2 is LQKENI in the germline V gene. This CDR3 has 16 amino acids. V shed 3 bases, J shed 5 bases, and the junction held 6 bases outside the gene matches. This chain's CDR3 is CASSPYMTSGRDEQYF. The CDR3 coding sequence is TGTGCCAGCTCACCCTATATGACTAGCGGGAGGGACGAGCAGTACTTC.

Details on this clone: Other DNA sequences within the sample encode an identical CDR3. This chain uses TRBV9 with TRBJ1-3; 9 bases are a match to TRBD1. Germline-derived CDR1 and CDR2 are SGDLS and YYNGEE. This CDR3 region has 17 residues. V gave up 4 bases and J gave up 3 bases; unmatched junction bases: 11. The DNA of the CDR3 is TGTGCCAGCAGCTCTACAACAGGGGGCGCCTTTGGAAACACCATATATTTT. Protein product: CASSSTTGGAFGNTIYF. Together with reference TRBV9 and TRBJ1-3, the CDR3 gives the full variable domain: DSGVTQTPKHLITATGQRVTLRCSPRSGDLSVYWYQQSLDQGLQFLIQYYNGEERAKGNILERFSAQQFPDLHSELNLSSLELGDSALYFCASSSTTGGAFGNTIYFGEGSWLTVV.

The chain uses TRBV9 and TRBJ2-1; 8 bases agree with TRBD2. The CDR3 is 17 residues long. Germline V CDR1 and CDR2: SGDLS, YYNGEE. V lost 4 bases and J lost 0; bases outside the gene matches: 9. In nucleotides, the CDR3 is TGTGCCAGCAGCCTAGCCGGCGGGGGGACCTCCTACAATGAGCAGTTCTTC. This translates into CASSLAGGGTSYNEQFF.

The chain uses TRBV6-6 and TRBJ1-1; a weak D match, TRBD1 (5 bases). The germline V gene encodes CDR1 MNHNY and CDR2 SVGAGI (reference sequence). Deletions cut 4 bases from V and 2 bases from J, with 14 bases between. The CDR3 runs to 15 residues. CDR3 sequence reads: CASSSTGASNTEAFF. CDR3 DNA: TGTGCCAGCAGTTCCACTGGGGCTTCTAACACTGAAGCTTTCTTT.

The V gene is TRBV5-1, the J gene TRBJ1-3, with D perhaps TRBD1 (6 bases). The CDR3 is 16 amino acids. CDR1 SGHRS and CDR2 YFSETQ come from the germline V gene. V was pared by 0 bases and J by 1 base, with 11 bases between. CDR3 DNA sequence: TGCGCCAGCAGCTTGGTGGGGGCAGGGTCTGGAAACACCATATATTTT. As protein: CASSLVGAGSGNTIYF. Combining the CDR3 with reference TRBV5-1 and TRBJ1-3 gives the whole variable domain KAGVTQTPRYLIKTRGQQVTLSCSPISGHRSVSWYQQTPGQGLQFLFEYFSETQRNKGNFPGRFSGRQFSNSRSEMNVSTLELGDSALYLCASSLVGAGSGNTIYFGEGSWLTVV.

The rearrangement uses TRBV7-2 and TRBJ1-4, with 8 bases fitting TRBD1. The CDR3 runs 15 residues. Trimming cost V 3 bases and J 4 bases; bases outside gene matches: 4. Per germline, CDR1 SGHTA and CDR2 FQGNSA. For the CDR3, the DNA is TGTGCCAGCAGCTTGGGGACAGGCGATAATGAAAAACTGTTTTTT. The encoded protein is CASSLGTGDNEKLFF.

The chain combines TRBV4-3 with TRBJ1-1; D might be TRBD1 (5 bases). The V end was cut by 1 base, the J end by 2 bases, with 11 bases between. Per germline, CDR1 LGHNA and CDR2 YSLEER. The CDR3 has 15 residues. In nucleotides, the CDR3 is TGCGCCAGCAGCCAAGTTTCGACAGCCAACACTGAAGCTTTCTTT. Translation gives CASSQVSTANTEAFF.